This TCR beta chain came from a study of blood T cell repertoires in COVID-19. The V and J ends lost 4 bases and 0 bases, in that order; junction bases with no gene match: 6. The CDR3 totals 16 residues. The germline V gene encodes CDR1 MNHNS and CDR2 SASEGT. Using immunoSEQ multiplex PCR, the repertoire was profiled, and TCRdb retains in-frame clones only, with some absent. In the table there are about 160,000 clones, around 87% of which are singletons. This clonotype was sampled from a man aged 60 to 69 with COVID-19, enrolled during active disease. Source material: peripheral blood. The chain employs TRBV6-1 and TRBJ1-5, with TRBD1 matching 7 bases. CDR3 region: CASSALTGISNQPQHF. The CDR3 bases are TGTGCCAGCAGTGCCCTGACAGGGATTAGCAATCAGCCCCAGCATTTT.